What follows are 22 T cell receptor beta chains derived from one specimen sequenced in a study of beta chain features in type 1 diabetes. Sequenced material consisted of expressed TCRB transcripts (all of the isolated RNA was reverse transcribed). Sequencing used immunoSEQ multiplex PCR; TCRdb keeps in-frame clones, though not all of them. Of about 150,000 clones listed, 8.5% to 12% are singletons. The sequenced sample consisted of naive CD4+ T cells from blood. The receptors here all came from a man between 18 and 29 years old in good health.

The V call is TRBV5-1, the J call TRBJ2-5, with 7 bases matching TRBD1. V was clipped by 2 bases and J by 3 bases; unmatched bases: 4. The CDR3 extends over 14 amino acids. CDR1 is SGHRS, CDR2 YFSETQ, per germline. In DNA, the CDR3 is TGCGCCAGCAGCTTCTACAGGGGAAAAGAGACCCAGTACTTC. It encodes CASSFYRGKETQYF.

This clone has more than one count but fewer than ten. The V and J genes are TRBV9 and TRBJ2-5; TRBD1 aligns across 7 bases. Germline V CDR1 and CDR2: SGDLS, YYNGEE. This CDR3 region has 14 residues. Trimming cost V 4 bases and J 5 bases; bases outside gene matches: 8. The CDR3 sequence: CASSTSTGRETQYF. CDR3 DNA: TGTGCCAGCAGCACCTCGACAGGGCGGGAGACCCAGTACTTC.

This clone was recorded a few times. This chain joins TRBV5-4 and TRBJ1-2, with 7 bases matching TRBD1. This CDR3 is built from 13 residues. J was trimmed by 7 bases and V by 4 bases; bases with no gene match: 7. Per the germline V gene, CDR1 is SGHNT and CDR2 is YYREEE (reference sequence). In DNA, the CDR3 is TGTGCCAGCAGCCCGACAGGGTTTCTTGGCTACACCTTC. It encodes CASSPTGFLGYTF.

This clone was observed a handful of times. The V call is TRBV4-2, the J call TRBJ1-5, with a possible D match to TRBD1 (6 bases). V was pared by 11 bases and J by 7 bases, with 21 bases between. CDR3 length: 14 amino acids. CDR1 is LGHNA and CDR2 is YNFKEQ in the germline V gene. The DNA for the CDR3 is TGTGCCCGTGAGCCCCCCCCAGGGGTACAGCCCCAGCATTTT. Translated: CAREPPPGVQPQHF.

J is TRBJ1-6 and V is TRBV7-2; TRBD1 aligns across 7 bases. V trimming: 1 base; J trimming: 7 bases; junction bases outside the gene matches: 4. This CDR3 has 15 amino acids. Germline CDR1 SGHTA, CDR2 FQGNSA. CDR3 DNA sequence: TGTGCCAGCAGCTTAGAGACAGGGACCAATTCACCCCTCCACTTT. Encoded protein: CASSLETGTNSPLHF.

There are a few counts of this clone. The rearrangement joins TRBV20-1 to TRBJ1-2, with unresolved D. Germline assignment: CDR1 DFQATT and CDR2 SNEGSKA (reference sequence). The CDR3 contains 11 residues. Trimming stripped 0 bases from V and 6 bases from J, with 5 bases between. The CDR3 DNA follows: TGCAGTGCTAGAGATCGGGATGGCTACACCTTC. Protein: CSARDRDGYTF.

This clone was seen many times. The CDR3 reads CASSVRDRVYEQYF. CDR3 coding DNA: TGTGCCAGCAGCGTCCGGGACAGGGTCTACGAGCAGTACTTC. The chain has TRBV7-2 and TRBJ2-7, with 9 nucleotides matching TRBD1. The CDR3 totals 14 residues. CDR1 and CDR2 (germline): SGHTA, FQGNSA. With V trimmed by 5 bases and J by 3 bases, 5 bases remained unmatched.

The chain employs TRBV4-3 and TRBJ2-7; D perhaps matches TRBD1 (6 bases). The germline V and J ends were trimmed by 4 bases and 2 bases, with 18 bases remaining between them. Per germline, CDR1 LGHNA and CDR2 YSLEER. The CDR3 runs 16 residues. CDR3 DNA: TGCGCCAGCAGCCGATACATCAGGGGAGAGACCTACGAGCAGTACTTC. Its protein product is CASSRYIRGETYEQYF.

This clone was observed a handful of times. This CDR3 reads CASRSTAGNTIYF. The CDR3 nucleotides are TGTGCCAGCAGGTCTACTGCTGGAAACACCATATATTTT. The rearrangement links TRBV5-6 to TRBJ1-3; D is unresolved. V was shortened by 5 bases and J by 2 bases, with 8 bases between the two germline ends. The germline V gene has CDR1 SGHDT and CDR2 YYEEEE. The CDR3 spans 13 residues.

This clone was seen a handful of times. The CDR3 DNA reads as TGTGCCAGCAGCATATGGGACAGAACTAACTATGGCTACACCTTC. It encodes CASSIWDRTNYGYTF. The chain joins TRBV11-2 to TRBJ1-2, with 7 bases that match TRBD1. The V and J ends lost 5 bases and 0 bases, in that order; junction bases with no gene match: 6. Germline V gene lookup returns CDR1 SGHAT and CDR2 FQNNGV. The CDR3 consists of 15 residues.

The chain recombines TRBV6-5 with TRBJ1-2; the D gene is possibly TRBD1 (6 bases). The V gene's germline CDR1 is MNHEY and CDR2 SVGAGI. CDR3 length equals 14 residues. The germline V and J ends were trimmed by 5 bases and 6 bases, with 16 bases remaining between them. CDR3 sequence reads: CASSPAYRAHGYTF. As DNA, the CDR3 is TGTGCCAGCAGTCCCGCCTACAGGGCCCATGGCTACACCTTC.

This clone appeared a few times. The chain carries TRBV9 and TRBJ2-1; possible D gene TRBD2, 7 bases. Germline CDR1 and CDR2: SGDLS and YYNGEE. The CDR3 has 16 residues. The V and J ends lost 3 bases and 1 base respectively, with 14 bases between them. CDR3 protein: CASSAEGGTSYNEQFF. The CDR3 region has the DNA TGTGCCAGCAGCGCTGAGGGGGGGACTTCCTACAATGAGCAGTTCTTC. Based on the CDR3 plus reference TRBV9 and TRBJ2-1, the full variable domain is DSGVTQTPKHLITATGQRVTLRCSPRSGDLSVYWYQQSLDQGLQFLIQYYNGEERAKGNILERFSAQQFPDLHSELNLSSLELGDSALYFCASSAEGGTSYNEQFFGPGTRLTVL.

This clone appeared a few times. The J gene is TRBJ2-1, the V gene TRBV7-2, with 11 bases aligning to TRBD2. Trimming at V came to 3 bases and at J to 7 bases, leaving 5 bases not matched to a gene. Germline CDR1 is SGHTA and CDR2 is FQGNSA. There are 15 residues in the CDR3. The CDR3 DNA reads TGTGCCAGCAGCTTTAGCGGGGGGGCCTGGAATGAGCAGTTCTTC. Its protein product is CASSFSGGAWNEQFF.

This clone appeared a few times. V gene TRBV7-6 combines with J gene TRBJ1-5; a weak D match, TRBD1 (5 bases). Germline V gene data show CDR1 as SGHVS and CDR2 as FNYEAQ. The CDR3 covers 16 residues. Trimming pared 0 bases from V and 4 bases from J, leaving 13 bases between. CDR3 loop: CASSLALGGWNQPQHF. The CDR3 DNA reads as TGTGCCAGCAGCTTAGCGCTGGGGGGTTGGAATCAGCCCCAGCATTTT.

This chain links TRBV7-8 with TRBJ1-2; 8 bases are a match to TRBD1. Trimming took 3 bases from V and 2 from J; bases not matched to a gene: 5. The CDR3 is 15 residues long. Germline values: CDR1 SGHVS, CDR2 FQNEAQ. The CDR3 DNA reads as TGTGCCAGCAGCTTCCCCGGACAGGGAAACTATGGCTACACCTTC. This codes for CASSFPGQGNYGYTF.

This clone has more than one count but fewer than ten. The genes are TRBV27 and TRBJ1-5, with a possible D match to TRBD1 (6 bases). Between the trimmed V and J ends, which lost 5 bases and 9 bases, there was a span of 17 bases. The CDR3 is 14 amino acids. CDR1 MNHEY and CDR2 SMNVEV come from the germline V gene (reference sequence). The CDR3 sequence is CASSTNNRELPQHF. The CDR3 DNA reads TGTGCCAGCAGTACAAATAACAGGGAGCTGCCCCAGCATTTT.

In this sample, this clone turned up a few times. The chain uses TRBV7-7 and TRBJ2-3; maybe TRBD1 (5 bases). Germline V gives CDR1 SSHAT, CDR2 FNYEAQ (reference sequence). Trimming removed 1 base at V and 4 bases at J, with 9 bases between. The CDR3 length is 14 residues. CDR3 region: CASSLGLTADTQYF. The DNA for the CDR3 is TGTGCCAGCAGCTTAGGTTTGACAGCAGATACGCAGTATTTT.

This clone occurred many times. The chain is built from TRBV7-9 and TRBJ2-5; 8 nucleotides line up with TRBD1. The CDR3 spans 14 residues. The germline gives CDR1 SEHNR, CDR2 FQNEAQ (reference sequence). J lost 2 bases, V lost 5 bases, and 4 bases had no gene match. CDR3 residues: CASSDGQGQETQYF. DNA of the CDR3: TGTGCCAGCAGCGACGGACAGGGACAAGAGACCCAGTACTTC. The complete variable domain, with remaining parts taken from reference TRBV7-9 and TRBJ2-5, reads DTGVSQNPRHKITKRGQNVTFRCDPISEHNRLYWYRQTLGQGPEFLTYFQNEAQLEKSRLLSDRFSAERPKGSFSTLEIQRTEQGDSAMYLCASSDGQGQETQYFGPGTRLLVL.

The CDR3 DNA reads as TGCGCCAGCAGGCCTCTTGGCCTTTCTGGGGCCAACGTCCTGACTTTC. Translating it yields CASRPLGLSGANVLTF. This sequence joins TRBV5-1 and TRBJ2-6; D unresolved. CDR1 SGHRS and CDR2 YFSETQ come from the germline V gene. The CDR3 covers 16 residues. V lost 5 bases and J 1 base, leaving 13 bases between the germline ends.

This rearrangement joins TRBV5-1 to TRBJ2-7; TRBD2 matches 12 bases. Unmatched junction bases numbered 10, after V lost 3 bases and J lost 6 bases. Germline loops: CDR1 SGHRS, CDR2 YFSETQ. The CDR3 extends over 16 amino acids. This CDR3 reads CASSYLAGGPPSEQYF. CDR3 DNA sequence: TGCGCCAGCAGCTACCTAGCGGGGGGGCCCCCCAGCGAGCAGTACTTC.

The chain has TRBV7-6 and TRBJ2-5; TRBD1 matches 9 bases. The end of the DNA aligns better with TRBJ2-7, so the J call may be wrong. The CDR3 has 17 amino acids. CDR1 and CDR2 (germline): SGHVS, FNYEAQ. CDR3 nucleotide sequence: TGTGCCAGCAGCTTAGTGATCCCGGGACAGGGATTCTACGAGCAGTACTTC. Amino acid sequence: CASSLVIPGQGFYEQYF.

The gene calls are TRBV2 and TRBJ1-2, with D perhaps matching TRBD1 (6 bases). V lost 9 bases to trimming and J lost 8 bases, with 19 bases between them. The CDR3 covers 13 residues. Germline loops: CDR1 SNHLY, CDR2 FYNNEI. The CDR3 coding sequence is TGTGCCAGGCAAAACGGGGGGCTCGGAGGCTACACCTTC. This gives the protein CARQNGGLGGYTF.